A single sample is the source of the 18 T cell receptor beta chains below, sequenced in a study of blood T cell repertoires in COVID-19. Sequencing was performed with immunoSEQ multiplex PCR; in TCRdb, only in-frame clones are kept and a portion is missing. The table has about 230,000 clones, 70% to 85% seen once. Sequences were obtained from peripheral blood. These receptor sequences come from a middle-aged woman who had recovered from COVID-19.

This chain joins TRBV7-9 and TRBJ2-6; D unclear. This CDR3 spans 16 amino acids. CDR1 and CDR2 from the germline V gene are SEHNR and FQNEAQ (reference sequence). Trimming took 4 bases from V and 2 from J, leaving 12 bases between them. The CDR3 here is CASSSLNPPGANVLTF. CDR3 coding DNA: TGTGCCAGCAGCTCGTTAAATCCCCCTGGGGCCAACGTCCTGACTTTC. The whole variable domain, filled in from reference TRBV7-9 and TRBJ2-6, reads DTGVSQNPRHKITKRGQNVTFRCDPISEHNRLYWYRQTLGQGPEFLTYFQNEAQLEKSRLLSDRFSAERPKGSFSTLEIQRTEQGDSAMYLCASSSLNPPGANVLTFGAGSRLTVL.

V and J are TRBV27 and TRBJ1-2; tentatively, D is TRBD1 (6 bases). Germline CDR1 MNHEY, CDR2 SMNVEV (reference sequence). CDR3 length: 18 residues. Deletions cut 5 bases from V and 7 bases from J, with 29 bases between. CDR3 amino acids: CASSRHEITGTLSGGYTF. The CDR3 coding sequence is TGTGCCAGCAGTCGACACGAAATCACAGGGACCCTATCGGGTGGCTACACCTTC.

This clone came up a few times. Other DNA variants within this sample encode the same CDR3. The chain combines TRBV9 with TRBJ1-1, with no clear D. The CDR3 length is 13 residues. The germline CDR1 and CDR2 sequences are SGDLS and YYNGEE. The germline V and J ends were trimmed by 0 bases and 3 bases, with 6 bases remaining between them. As DNA, the CDR3 is TGTGCCAGCAGCGTAGGAGGAGACACTGAAGCTTTCTTT. It is translated as CASSVGGDTEAFF.

The V call is TRBV7-2, the J call TRBJ1-1; the match to TRBD1 covers 10 bases. With 4 bases clipped from V and 7 bases from J, the junction kept 6 bases outside the gene matches. CDR3 length equals 14 residues. CDR1 and CDR2 (germline): SGHTA, FQGNSA. CDR3 protein: CASSWDRGADEAFF. CDR3 sequence (DNA): TGTGCCAGCAGCTGGGACAGGGGTGCAGATGAAGCTTTCTTT.

The sample holds a few counts of this clone. This chain links TRBV18 with TRBJ2-1; maybe TRBD2 (5 bases). The CDR3 covers 12 residues. CDR1 and CDR2 (germline): KGHSH, LQKENI. Trimming removed 6 bases at V and 9 bases at J, with 12 bases between. This CDR3 reads CASSKAEIEQFF. In nucleotides, the CDR3 is TGTGCCAGCTCCAAAGCGGAGATTGAGCAGTTCTTC.

The rearrangement links TRBV3-1 (or the pseudogene TRBV3-2) to TRBJ1-4, with D perhaps matching TRBD1 (5 bases). The V gene's germline CDR1 is LGHDT and CDR2 YNNKEL (reference sequence). Trimming left V 4 bases short and J 7 bases short, with 16 bases between. This CDR3 comprises 15 residues. This chain's CDR3 is CASSLAAQGGEKLFF. Written as DNA, the CDR3 is TGTGCCAGCAGCCTAGCAGCGCAGGGTGGTGAAAAACTGTTTTTT.

The rearrangement joins TRBV6-2 or TRBV6-3 to TRBJ1-1; tentative D call: TRBD1 (5 bases). The CDR3 runs 15 residues. V dropped 0 bases and J dropped 10 bases, with 18 bases sitting between them. Germline V gene lookup returns CDR1 MNHEY and CDR2 SVGEGT. The CDR3 bases are TGTGCCAGCAGTTACTCGATACTATTACAGGTTTCAGCTTTCTTT. Translation gives CASSYSILLQVSAFF.

This chain connects TRBV18 to TRBJ2-6, with D possibly TRBD2 on 5 matching bases. Deletions cut 3 bases from V and 0 bases from J, with 9 bases between. Germline assignment: CDR1 KGHSH and CDR2 LQKENI. CDR3 size: 16 residues. CDR3: CASSPTGSSGANVLTF. CDR3 in DNA: TGTGCCAGCTCACCGACGGGGAGCTCTGGGGCCAACGTCCTGACTTTC.

The chain couples TRBV28 to TRBJ1-1; D is unresolved. V was trimmed by 3 bases and J by 5 bases, leaving 10 bases between them. The CDR3 has 13 residues. Germline V gene lookup returns CDR1 MDHEN and CDR2 SYDVKM. CDR3 sequence: CASSLSTFTEAFF. CDR3 nucleotides: TGTGCCAGCAGTTTGAGCACCTTTACTGAAGCTTTCTTT.

This clone showed up just a few times. Other DNA sequences in the same sample also yield this CDR3. The rearrangement joins TRBV6-2 or TRBV6-3 to TRBJ2-5; a possible D gene is TRBD2 (5 bases). The V gene's germline CDR1 is MNHEY and CDR2 SVGEGT. The CDR3 is made up of 12 amino acids. V was cut by 5 bases and J by 4 bases, with 8 bases left in between. The CDR3 is CASSHRGETQYF. The CDR3 DNA reads TGTGCCAGCAGTCACCGGGGAGAGACCCAGTACTTC.

This sequence joins TRBV6-5 and TRBJ1-6; 10 bases agree with TRBD1. The CDR3 length is 16 residues. V lost 3 bases, J lost 8 bases, and 7 bases stayed unmatched. In germline, CDR1 is MNHEY, CDR2 SVGAGI. The CDR3 sequence is CASSYYPGQGYSPLHF. In nucleotides, the CDR3 is TGTGCCAGCAGTTATTACCCGGGACAGGGGTATTCACCCCTCCACTTT.

This clone was detected once. The rearrangement links TRBV9 to TRBJ2-3; TRBD1 matches 9 bases. The V and J ends lost 1 base and 0 bases, in that order; junction bases with no gene match: 3. In germline, CDR1 is SGDLS, CDR2 YYNGEE. The CDR3 runs to 16 residues. CDR3 sequence reads: CASSVLGTGSTDTQYF. In DNA form, the CDR3 reads TGTGCCAGCAGCGTACTCGGGACAGGGAGCACAGATACGCAGTATTTT.

This clone was detected once. V is TRBV5-1 and J is TRBJ1-2; D not resolved. Trimming cost V 4 bases and J 5 bases, with 6 bases left between them. There are 11 residues in the CDR3. The germline V gene encodes CDR1 SGHRS and CDR2 YFSETQ. Here the CDR3 reads CASSAEYGYTF. The CDR3 DNA reads as TGCGCCAGCAGCGCGGAGTATGGCTACACCTTC. Combining the CDR3 with reference TRBV5-1 and TRBJ1-2 gives the whole variable domain KAGVTQTPRYLIKTRGQQVTLSCSPISGHRSVSWYQQTPGQGLQFLFEYFSETQRNKGNFPGRFSGRQFSNSRSEMNVSTLELGDSALYLCASSAEYGYTFGSGTRLTVV.

The table lists this clone with a count of one. V usage is TRBV5-4 and J usage is TRBJ2-1, with D maybe TRBD2 (6 bases). Trimming removed 2 bases at V and 12 bases at J, with 12 bases between. CDR1 is SGHNT, CDR2 YYREEE, per germline (reference sequence). This CDR3 spans 12 amino acids. The CDR3 here is CASSLDRDWQFF. In nucleotides, the CDR3 is TGTGCCAGCAGCTTAGACCGGGACTGGCAGTTCTTC.

The genes are TRBV29-1 and TRBJ2-1, with 10 bases aligning to TRBD2. The V gene's germline CDR1 is SQVTM and CDR2 ANQGSEA. The length of the CDR3 is 14 residues. J lost 12 bases, V lost 7 bases, and 15 bases had no gene match. This CDR3 reads CSAYDFTSGVRQFF. The DNA of the CDR3 is TGCAGCGCCTACGACTTCACTAGCGGGGTCAGGCAGTTCTTC.

This clone was detected only once. The J gene is TRBJ2-2, the V gene TRBV10-3; 9 bases are shared with TRBD1. This CDR3 is built from 16 residues. J lost 1 base, V lost 10 bases, and 10 bases had no gene match. CDR1 ENHRY and CDR2 SYGVKD come from the germline V gene. The CDR3, as DNA: TGTGCCACCTGTTTGGGGGGACAGGGGAACACCGGGGAGCTGTTTTTT. Its protein product is CATCLGGQGNTGELFF.

This clone was seen more than once but under ten times. This chain uses TRBV7-2 with TRBJ2-7, with TRBD2 matching over 12 bases. V was pared by 4 bases and J by 4 bases, with 14 bases of the junction left unmatched. This CDR3 region has 18 residues. Germline CDR1 SGHTA, CDR2 FQGNSA. CDR3 sequence reads: CASSSASGGAGVNYEQYF. The CDR3 nucleotides are TGTGCCAGCAGCTCGGCTAGCGGGGGGGCTGGGGTTAATTACGAGCAGTACTTC.

With regard to this clone: The junction and the germline gene differ at one end; a read error may be behind it. The chain links TRBV5-1 to TRBJ2-1; D perhaps matches TRBD2 (6 bases). The CDR3 is made up of 15 amino acids. The V gene's germline CDR1 is SGHRS and CDR2 YFSETQ. CDR3 amino acids: CASSSGTFSHNEQFF. CDR3 coding DNA: TGCGCCAGCAGCTCCGGGACTTTCTCCCACAATGAGCAGTTCTTC.